These 26 T cell receptor beta chains came from one sample sequenced in a study of shared clonotypes between healthy human individuals. TCRdb's copy holds only in-frame clones and misses some; the assay was immunoSEQ multiplex PCR. Of over 950,000 clones detected, roughly 77% appear once; the ten largest clones hold about 0.89%. What was sequenced was memory CD4+ T cells from PBMCs. Subset reported: CD45RA-negative fraction. The receptors stem from a man aged 18 to 29 in good health. Some clones in this sample may be carry-over from other donors' samples.

The gene calls are TRBV6-1 and TRBJ2-3, with a possible D match to TRBD1 (6 bases). V lost 6 bases and J lost 2, with 12 bases in between. This CDR3 is 14 amino acids long. The germline gives CDR1 MNHNS, CDR2 SASEGT. CDR3 sequence: CASSGQSPTDTQYF. The CDR3 DNA sequence: TGTGCCAGCAGCGGACAGTCCCCCACAGATACGCAGTATTTT.

The rearrangement uses TRBV19 and TRBJ2-1; TRBD2 is a possible D gene (6 bases). There are 15 residues in the CDR3. V dropped 5 bases and J dropped 3 bases, with 14 bases sitting between them. Per germline, CDR1 LNHDA and CDR2 SQIVND (reference sequence). The CDR3 loop is CASSPKAGLYNEQFF. CDR3 sequence (DNA): TGTGCCAGTAGTCCCAAAGCGGGCCTCTACAATGAGCAGTTCTTC.

CDR3: CASSLEPGPYFANTGELFF. DNA for the CDR3: TGTGCCAGCAGCTTAGAACCGGGACCTTATTTCGCGAACACCGGGGAGCTGTTTTTT. The V and J genes are TRBV7-8 and TRBJ2-2; tentatively, D is TRBD1 or TRBD2 (5 bases each). The CDR3 is 19 amino acids. V lost 1 base and J lost 0, with 18 bases in between. In germline, CDR1 is SGHVS, CDR2 FQNEAQ.

The chain combines TRBV7-7 with TRBJ2-3, with D tentatively TRBD1 or TRBD2 (6 bases each). V was cut by 5 bases and J by 2 bases, with 17 bases left in between. CDR1 is SSHAT and CDR2 is FNYEAQ in the germline V gene (reference sequence). This CDR3 has 16 amino acids. CDR3: CASSPGARQTTDTQYF. In DNA form, the CDR3 reads TGTGCCAGCAGCCCGGGGGCCCGACAGACCACAGATACGCAGTATTTT.

This chain joins TRBV18 and TRBJ1-2; D unresolved. Germline-derived CDR1 and CDR2 are KGHSH and LQKENI. The CDR3 loop spans 13 amino acids. With 2 bases removed from V and 8 bases from J, the gap between germline ends came to 12 bases. This CDR3 reads CASSPVKGVGYTF. The CDR3 DNA reads TGTGCCAGCTCACCAGTCAAGGGAGTAGGCTACACCTTC.

The chain couples TRBV18 to TRBJ1-1; D is uncertain. V was trimmed by 4 bases and J by 1 base, leaving 10 bases between them. In germline, CDR1 is KGHSH, CDR2 LQKENI. The CDR3 runs 14 residues. CDR3 bases: TGTGCCAGCTCACGTGCGACGTCGAACACTGAAGCTTTCTTT. Amino acid sequence: CASSRATSNTEAFF.

This clone was seen a few times. The chain combines TRBV18 with TRBJ1-1; no definite D call. The CDR3 has 14 amino acids. With 3 bases removed from V and 6 bases from J, the gap between germline ends came to 14 bases. Germline V gives CDR1 KGHSH, CDR2 LQKENI. The CDR3 region is CASSPGSHSAEAFF. The CDR3 DNA sequence: TGTGCCAGCTCACCCGGCTCACACTCCGCTGAAGCTTTCTTT.

This sequence joins TRBV28 and TRBJ2-7, with D perhaps TRBD2 (11 bases). This CDR3 is built from 20 residues. V was clipped by 5 bases and J by 2 bases, with 31 bases between them. CDR1 MDHEN and CDR2 SYDVKM come from the germline V gene. The CDR3 spells CASSGQGGRLAGSYAYEQYF. CDR3 coding DNA: TGTGCCAGCAGTGGACAGGGGGGGAGACTAGCGGGAAGTTACGCCTACGAGCAGTACTTC.

The chain employs TRBV7-8 and TRBJ2-3, with no clear D. The CDR3 contains 13 residues. Germline V gene data show CDR1 as SGHVS and CDR2 as FQNEAQ. Trimming stripped 7 bases from V and 7 bases from J, with 15 bases between. For the CDR3, the DNA is TGTGCCAGCAACCCCTCGAGACCACATACGCAGTATTTT. It encodes CASNPSRPHTQYF.

The V gene is TRBV28, the J gene TRBJ1-5, with TRBD1 matching over 9 bases. V lost 6 bases to trimming and J lost 6 bases; unmatched junction nucleotides: 6. CDR1 MDHEN and CDR2 SYDVKM come from the germline V gene. This CDR3 has 14 amino acids. This CDR3 is CASRAYRGLQPQHF. The CDR3 DNA reads as TGTGCCAGCAGGGCTTACAGGGGGCTTCAGCCCCAGCATTTT.

This chain connects TRBV18 to TRBJ1-5, with TRBD1 as a possible D gene (5 bases). Looked up from germline, CDR1 is KGHSH and CDR2 is LQKENI. V lost 5 bases, J lost 4 bases, and 12 bases lay in between. This CDR3 region has 14 residues. CDR3 in amino acids: CASSSLDRNQPQHF. The CDR3 bases are TGTGCCAGCTCAAGTCTTGACAGAAATCAGCCCCAGCATTTT.

V and J are TRBV2 and TRBJ1-1, with D tentatively TRBD1 (5 bases). CDR1 is SNHLY, CDR2 FYNNEI, per germline. Between the trimmed V and J ends, which lost 7 bases and 5 bases, there was a span of 14 bases. The CDR3 sequence is 13 residues long. The CDR3 here is CASIKGPGTEAFF. The CDR3 coding sequence is TGTGCCAGCATAAAAGGGCCAGGGACTGAAGCTTTCTTT.

This chain uses TRBV6-4 with TRBJ1-5; D is uncertain. Germline CDR1 and CDR2: MRHNA and SNTAGT. V dropped 0 bases and J dropped 7 bases, with 13 bases sitting between them. CDR3 length: 15 residues. CDR3 sequence reads: CASSDSWGSGQPQHF. The DNA for the CDR3 is TGTGCCAGCAGTGACTCGTGGGGTTCGGGCCAGCCCCAGCATTTT.

This clone was detected many times. V gene TRBV15 combines with J gene TRBJ2-2; D might be TRBD1 or TRBD2, each matching 5 bases. Trimming took 1 base from V and 3 from J, leaving 12 bases between them. Germline V gene lookup returns CDR1 LNHNV and CDR2 YYDKDF (reference sequence). The CDR3 totals 16 residues. The CDR3 DNA follows: TGTGCCACCAGCAGAGGAGGGGTCCAATACACCGGGGAGCTGTTTTTT. Encoded protein: CATSRGGVQYTGELFF.

V usage is TRBV28 and J usage is TRBJ1-4; a weak D match, TRBD1 (5 bases). Germline CDR1 reads MDHEN; CDR2 reads SYDVKM. With 6 bases removed from V and 10 bases from J, the gap between germline ends came to 9 bases. The CDR3 has 11 amino acids. In DNA form, the CDR3 reads TGTGCCAGCAGAGGGGAATTAAAACTGTTTTTT. It encodes CASRGELKLFF. The variable domain in full, completed from reference TRBV28 and TRBJ1-4, reads DVKVTQSSRYLVKRTGEKVFLECVQDMDHENMFWYRQDPGLGLRLIYFSYDVKMKEKGDIPEGYSVSREKKERFSLILESASTNQTSMYLCASRGELKLFFGSGTQLSVL.

This sequence joins TRBV27 and TRBJ2-5, with 7 bases fitting TRBD1. Germline lookup yields CDR1 MNHEY and CDR2 SMNVEV (reference sequence). This CDR3 is built from 13 residues. V was pared by 5 bases and J by 5 bases, with 5 bases of the junction left unmatched. The CDR3 region is CASSHTGVETQYF. The DNA of the CDR3 is TGTGCCAGCAGTCATACAGGGGTGGAGACCCAGTACTTC.

A few counts support this clone. The chain links TRBV7-3 to TRBJ2-1, with 9 bases matching TRBD1. Unmatched junction bases numbered 2, after V lost 2 bases and J lost 3 bases. Looked up from germline, CDR1 is SGHTA and CDR2 is FQGTGA. The CDR3 totals 15 residues. The CDR3 sequence: CASSLAGQGYNEQFF. CDR3 DNA: TGTGCCAGCAGCTTAGCGGGACAGGGCTACAATGAGCAGTTCTTC.

V is TRBV5-4 and J is TRBJ2-1, with TRBD1 matching over 9 bases. V trimming: 1 base; J trimming: 7 bases; junction bases outside the gene matches: 9. From germline, CDR1 is SGHNT and CDR2 YYREEE (reference sequence). The CDR3 length is 16 residues. This chain's CDR3 is CASSLLDRGTQNEQFF. DNA for the CDR3: TGTGCCAGCAGCTTGTTGGACAGGGGTACACAAAATGAGCAGTTCTTC.

V usage is TRBV27 and J usage is TRBJ2-3; perhaps TRBD2 as D (6 bases). V lost 0 bases and J 14 bases, leaving 12 bases between the germline ends. Germline loops: CDR1 MNHEY, CDR2 SMNVEV (reference sequence). The CDR3 runs to 12 residues. CDR3 sequence reads: CASSLSGGNRYF. Here the CDR3 DNA reads TGTGCCAGCAGTTTATCGGGCGGGAATAGGTATTTT.

This chain connects TRBV5-1 to TRBJ2-1; TRBD2 matches 9 bases. V lost 3 bases and J lost 8; bases outside the gene matches: 9. This CDR3 is 15 amino acids long. Germline assignment: CDR1 SGHRS and CDR2 YFSETQ. CDR3 residues: CASSWDSGSEYEQFF. The CDR3 region has the DNA TGCGCCAGCAGCTGGGATAGCGGGAGCGAGTATGAGCAGTTCTTC.

This chain uses TRBV2 with TRBJ1-1; D is unclear. Germline-derived CDR1 and CDR2 are SNHLY and FYNNEI. V lost 7 bases to trimming and J lost 0 bases, with 9 bases between them. The CDR3 length is 13 residues. Here the CDR3 reads CASIRALNTEAFF. The DNA for the CDR3 is TGTGCCAGCATCCGGGCGTTGAACACTGAAGCTTTCTTT.

In regard to this clone: Since a much larger clone is just one base distant, this may be a read error. This chain joins TRBV9 and TRBJ1-1; D unclear. The germline V and J ends were trimmed by 4 bases and 0 bases, with 7 bases remaining between them. The germline V gene encodes CDR1 SGDLS and CDR2 YYNGEE. The CDR3 is 13 residues long. The CDR3 sequence is CASSMGVNTEAFF. CDR3 nucleotides: TGTGCCAGCAGCATGGGAGTGAACACTGAAGCTTTCTTT. Based on the CDR3 plus reference TRBV9 and TRBJ1-1, the full variable domain is DSGVTQTPKHLITATGQRVTLRCSPRSGDLSVYWYQQSLDQGLQFLIQYYNGEERAKGNILERFSAQQFPDLHSELNLSSLELGDSALYFCASSMGVNTEAFFGQGTRLTVV.

The chain is built from TRBV7-3 and TRBJ2-3; 10 bases line up with TRBD1. CDR3 length: 14 residues. Germline CDR1 SGHTA, CDR2 FQGTGA. Trimming at V came to 5 bases and at J to 6 bases, leaving 5 bases not matched to a gene. CDR3 in DNA: TGTGCCAGCAGCCCCGGGACAGGGGTCGATACGCAGTATTTT. This sequence encodes CASSPGTGVDTQYF. Together with reference TRBV7-3 and TRBJ2-3, the CDR3 gives the full variable domain: GAGVSQTPSNKVTEKGKYVELRCDPISGHTALYWYRQSLGQGPEFLIYFQGTGAADDSGLPNDRFFAVRPEGSVSTLKIQRTERGDSAVYLCASSPGTGVDTQYFGPGTRLTVL.

This clone was found a few times. The V call is TRBV7-9, the J call TRBJ1-4, with D unclear. V was pared by 1 base and J by 10 bases, with 13 bases between. Germline loops: CDR1 SEHNR, CDR2 FQNEAQ (reference sequence). This CDR3 region has 14 residues. This CDR3 reads CASSLGGGLGKLFF. CDR3 nucleotide sequence: TGTGCCAGCAGCTTAGGAGGAGGGTTGGGAAAACTGTTTTTT.

In its sample, this clone was seen once. The rearrangement uses TRBV7-9 and TRBJ2-7; D tentatively reads TRBD1 or TRBD2 (6 bases each). Germline V gene sequence: CDR1 SEHNR, CDR2 FQNEAQ (reference sequence). V lost 1 base and J 3 bases, leaving 22 bases between the germline ends. The CDR3 is 18 amino acids. CDR3 amino acids: CASSLVRGTRGSDYEQYF. The CDR3 nucleotides read TGTGCCAGCAGCTTAGTAAGGGGGACTCGGGGATCTGACTACGAGCAGTACTTC. Filled out from reference TRBV7-9 and TRBJ2-7, the complete variable domain reads DTGVSQNPRHKITKRGQNVTFRCDPISEHNRLYWYRQTLGQGPEFLTYFQNEAQLEKSRLLSDRFSAERPKGSFSTLEIQRTEQGDSAMYLCASSLVRGTRGSDYEQYFGPGTRLTVT.

This clone appeared many times. The chain carries TRBV7-2 and TRBJ1-1; D remains unclear. V lost 4 bases to trimming and J lost 9 bases, with 12 bases between them. The CDR3 loop spans 12 amino acids. Germline CDR1 SGHTA, CDR2 FQGNSA. The CDR3 spells CASSSGHRQAFF. The CDR3 nucleotides read TGTGCCAGCAGCTCGGGCCACCGGCAAGCTTTCTTT.